A single sample is the source of the 14 T cell receptor beta chains below, sequenced in a study of blood T cells in healthy people across ages. The use of a sample-barcoded 5' primer and a J-beta primer mix characterized a second PCR of roughly 6 to 11 cycles. TCRdb ran MiXCR on the 5' RACE reads and lists one entry per CDR3 protein. The table records about 1.1 million distinct CDR3 sequences, approximately 38% of them present only once. What was sequenced was blood. The receptors come from a man between 18 and 29 years old in good health.

This clonotype was counted between two and nine times. This rearrangement joins TRBV15 to TRBJ1-5; weak D call: TRBD1 (5 bases). V lost 5 bases, J lost 5 bases, and 19 bases lay in between. This CDR3 has 16 amino acids. The germline gives CDR1 LNHNV, CDR2 YYDKDF (reference sequence). CDR3 sequence (DNA): TGTGCCACCAGCGGGAGGGAGCGACAGCTATATCAGCCCCAGCATTTT. This sequence encodes CATSGRERQLYQPQHF.

The chain is built from TRBV29-1 and TRBJ1-2; 7 positions agree with TRBD1. After removal of 6 bases from V and 4 bases from J, the junction contained 8 bases not matched to a gene. The CDR3 consists of 13 residues. Germline CDR1 SQVTM, CDR2 ANQGSEA. The CDR3 DNA reads as TGCAGCGTAGAAAGGACAGGAAGCTATGGCTACACCTTC. The encoded protein is CSVERTGSYGYTF.

The chain is built from TRBV11-1 and TRBJ2-7; D call uncertain. Germline V CDR1 and CDR2: SGHAT, FQDESV (reference sequence). The V end lost 5 bases, the J end lost 3 bases, and 17 bases lay between the germline ends. The CDR3 is 15 residues long. In nucleotides, the CDR3 is TGTGCCAGCAGCCGTGGACGGGCGGACCTCTACGAGCAGTACTTC. This encodes CASSRGRADLYEQYF.

This chain uses TRBV2 with TRBJ1-5; D might be TRBD1 (6 bases). CDR3 length: 15 amino acids. Deletions cut 7 bases from V and 1 base from J, with 14 bases between. Germline V lookup: CDR1 SNHLY, CDR2 FYNNEI. The CDR3 sequence is CASTKDRASNQPQHF. CDR3 sequence (DNA): TGTGCCAGCACCAAGGACAGAGCCAGCAATCAGCCCCAGCATTTT.

V gene TRBV9 combines with J gene TRBJ1-1; D call uncertain. The V gene's germline CDR1 is SGDLS and CDR2 YYNGEE. Trimming took off 0 bases at V and 4 bases at J, with 10 bases between the two ends. The CDR3 length is 14 residues. The CDR3 loop is CASSVELPGTEAFF. The CDR3 bases are TGTGCCAGCAGCGTAGAATTGCCGGGCACTGAAGCTTTCTTT.

About this clonotype itself: A read error may account for a junction end that differs from germline. The genes are TRBV27 and TRBJ1-2; TRBD1 might be the D (6 bases). The CDR3 extends over 14 amino acids. CDR1 and CDR2 (germline): MNHEY, SMNVEV (reference sequence). In DNA, the CDR3 is TGTGCCAGCAGTTTAGACAGGAGGCGTTCTGGCTGCACCTTC. Translated: CASSLDRRRSGCTF.

The rearrangement joins TRBV18 to TRBJ1-2; D possibly corresponds to TRBD1 (5 bases). CDR3 size: 15 residues. V dropped 2 bases and J dropped 2 bases, with 12 bases sitting between them. The germline V gene has CDR1 KGHSH and CDR2 LQKENI. The CDR3 protein is CASSPGHSGNYGYTF. The CDR3 DNA is TGTGCCAGCTCACCAGGACACAGCGGGAACTATGGCTACACCTTC.

The rearrangement links TRBV14 to TRBJ1-4; D unresolved. Trimming stripped 4 bases from V and 8 bases from J, with 17 bases between. CDR1 and CDR2 from the germline V gene are SGHDN and FVKESK. The CDR3 is 15 residues long. The CDR3, as DNA: TGTGCCAGCAGCCTTAGAGGACCCCTGGGGGAAAAACTGTTTTTT. It encodes CASSLRGPLGEKLFF.

The chain employs TRBV29-1 and TRBJ1-1; D unresolved. Germline assignment: CDR1 SQVTM and CDR2 ANQGSEA. The CDR3 is 14 amino acids. Trimming took 3 bases from V and 0 from J, leaving 11 bases between them. The CDR3 DNA sequence: TGCAGCGTTGATTACGGGGATATGAACACTGAAGCTTTCTTT. As protein: CSVDYGDMNTEAFF.

This clonotype came up many times. The genes are TRBV4-3 and TRBJ2-5, with TRBD2 as a possible D gene (5 bases). The CDR3 extends over 16 amino acids. CDR1 and CDR2 (germline): LGHNA, YSLEER. Trimming shortened V by 0 bases and J by 0 bases, and 11 bases separated the two germline ends. CDR3 in amino acids: CASSQERGGYQETQYF. The CDR3 DNA reads TGCGCCAGCAGCCAAGAACGCGGAGGCTACCAAGAGACCCAGTACTTC.

CDR3 residues: CSASVGNKETQYF. In nucleotides, the CDR3 is TGCAGTGCTTCGGTGGGGAACAAAGAGACCCAGTACTTC. The chain has TRBV20-1 and TRBJ2-5; unclear D gene. Trimming stripped 5 bases from V and 3 bases from J, with 13 bases between. Per germline, CDR1 DFQATT and CDR2 SNEGSKA (reference sequence). This CDR3 is 13 amino acids long.

V usage is TRBV5-5 and J usage is TRBJ2-7; a weak D match, TRBD1 (6 bases). CDR3 size: 16 residues. Trimming took off 5 bases at V and 2 bases at J, with 20 bases between the two ends. The germline V gene has CDR1 SGHKS and CDR2 YYEKEE (reference sequence). Here the CDR3 DNA reads TGTGCCAGCAGGCTGTCCGAAATCCAGGGGCCCTACGAGCAGTACTTC. Protein sequence: CASRLSEIQGPYEQYF. Full variable domain (remainder filled in from reference TRBV5-5 and TRBJ2-7): DAGVTQSPTHLIKTRGQQVTLRCSPISGHKSVSWYQQVLGQGPQFIFQYYEKEERGRGNFPDRFSARQFPNYSSELNVNALLLGDSALYLCASRLSEIQGPYEQYFGPGTRLTVT.

This clonotype was observed at least ten times. The chain links TRBV5-1 to TRBJ1-1; a possible D gene is TRBD1 (5 bases). The CDR3 covers 13 residues. V was trimmed by 3 bases and J by 2 bases, leaving 8 bases between them. Germline values: CDR1 SGHRS, CDR2 YFSETQ. CDR3: CASSSTANTEAFF. The CDR3 nucleotides are TGCGCCAGCAGCTCGACAGCTAACACTGAAGCTTTCTTT.

This clonotype came up a few times. The chain recombines TRBV27 with TRBJ1-2, with D unclear. Looked up from germline, CDR1 is MNHEY and CDR2 is SMNVEV (reference sequence). This CDR3 is built from 13 residues. The V and J ends lost 5 bases and 4 bases respectively, with 11 bases between them. CDR3 region: CASSVASTYGYTF. The CDR3 DNA sequence: TGTGCCAGCAGTGTGGCATCGACCTATGGCTACACCTTC.